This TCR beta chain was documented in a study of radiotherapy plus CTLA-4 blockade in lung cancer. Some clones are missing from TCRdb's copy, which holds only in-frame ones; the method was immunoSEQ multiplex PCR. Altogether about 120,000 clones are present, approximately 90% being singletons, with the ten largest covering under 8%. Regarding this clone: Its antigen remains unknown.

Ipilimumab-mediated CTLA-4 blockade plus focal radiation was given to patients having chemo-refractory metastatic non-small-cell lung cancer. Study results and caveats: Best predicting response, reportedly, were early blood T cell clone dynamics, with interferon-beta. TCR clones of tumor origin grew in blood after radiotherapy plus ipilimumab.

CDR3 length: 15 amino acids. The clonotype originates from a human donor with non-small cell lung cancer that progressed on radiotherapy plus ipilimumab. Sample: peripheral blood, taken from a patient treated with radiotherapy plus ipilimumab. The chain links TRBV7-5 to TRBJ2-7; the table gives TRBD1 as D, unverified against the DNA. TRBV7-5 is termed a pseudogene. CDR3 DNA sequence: TGTGCCAGAAGCTTAGCGTCAGGGGGCCCTTATGAGCAGTACTTC. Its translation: CARSLASGGPYEQYF.